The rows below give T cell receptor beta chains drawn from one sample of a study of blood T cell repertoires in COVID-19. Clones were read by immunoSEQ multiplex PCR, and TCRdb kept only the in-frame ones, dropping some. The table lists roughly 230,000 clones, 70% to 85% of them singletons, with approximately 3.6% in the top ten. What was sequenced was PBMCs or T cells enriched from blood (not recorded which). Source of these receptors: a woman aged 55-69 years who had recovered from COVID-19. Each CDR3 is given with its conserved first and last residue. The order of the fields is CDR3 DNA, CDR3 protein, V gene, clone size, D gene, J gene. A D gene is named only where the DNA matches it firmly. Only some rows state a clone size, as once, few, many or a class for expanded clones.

DNA: TGTGCCAGCAGTTACTCGGGACAGGTAGGCTACGAGCAGTACTTC
CDR3: CASSYSGQVGYEQYF
V: TRBV6-2/TRBV6-3
size: .
D: TRBD1
J: TRBJ2-7

DNA: TGTGCCAGCAGTTTAAAGGGGGCCGGGGAGCTGTTTTTT
CDR3: CASSLKGAGELFF
V: TRBV3-1/TRBV3-2
size: .
D: .
J: TRBJ2-2

DNA: TGCAGCGTTGAGGCTGGGACACACTATGGCTACACCTTC
CDR3: CSVEAGTHYGYTF
V: TRBV29-1
size: .
D: .
J: TRBJ1-2

DNA: TGTGCCAGCAGCTTAGCACAGGGGGCGGGCAATCAGCCCCAGCATTTT
CDR3: CASSLAQGAGNQPQHF
V: TRBV7-6
size: .
D: TRBD1
J: TRBJ1-5

DNA: TGTGCCAGCAGCCGGGGGACAGGTGGGCAGCTATACTTC
CDR3: CASSRGTGGQLYF
V: TRBV7-3
size: .
D: TRBD1
J: TRBJ2-7

DNA: TGTGCCAGCAGCCCCGGCGGGCGGGGCTACACCTTC
CDR3: CASSPGGRGYTF
V: TRBV7-9
size: .
D: .
J: TRBJ1-2

DNA: TGTGCCAGCACGATTCCCCCGGGACAGGGCGGGACTGAAGCTTTCTTT
CDR3: CASTIPPGQGGTEAFF
V: TRBV6-6
size: .
D: TRBD1
J: TRBJ1-1

DNA: TGTGCCAGCAGCTCCTTGTACCAAGAGACCCAGTACTTC
CDR3: CASSSLYQETQYF
V: TRBV7-2
size: .
D: .
J: TRBJ2-5

DNA: TGTGCCAGCAGTGTACTACAGGGCCCGAGCTCCTACAATGAGCAGTTCTTC
CDR3: CASSVLQGPSSYNEQFF
V: TRBV6-1
size: .
D: .
J: TRBJ2-1

DNA: TGTGCCAGCAGCCCTAGGGGACTAGCGGGAGGCGGCTCCTACAATGAGCAGTTCTTC
CDR3: CASSPRGLAGGGSYNEQFF
V: TRBV4-2
size: .
D: TRBD2
J: TRBJ2-1

DNA: TGTGCCAGCAGTTCGCAGGGTGAGGGCTACACCTTC
CDR3: CASSSQGEGYTF
V: TRBV28
size: .
D: .
J: TRBJ1-2

DNA: TGCGCCAGCAGCTTGAGGCTAGCGGGGGGCGCCTACAATGAGCAGTTCTTC
CDR3: CASSLRLAGGAYNEQFF
V: TRBV5-1
size: .
D: TRBD2
J: TRBJ2-1

DNA: TGTGCCAGCAGTGTCAGGCGGGCCGAGCAGTACTTC
CDR3: CASSVRRAEQYF
V: TRBV2
size: .
D: .
J: TRBJ2-7

DNA: TGTGCTAGTTCCAGGGGGACGAAAGGGACTGAAGCTTTCTTT
CDR3: CASSRGTKGTEAFF
V: TRBV12-5
size: .
D: TRBD1
J: TRBJ1-1

DNA: TGCGCCAGCAGCTCCGACGGGGGGTCCACCGGGGAGCTGTTTTTT
CDR3: CASSSDGGSTGELFF
V: TRBV5-1
size: few
D: TRBD2
J: TRBJ2-2

DNA: TGTGCCAGCAGCTCAAGGACAGCGGTAAATTCACCCCTCCACTTT
CDR3: CASSSRTAVNSPLHF
V: TRBV13
size: once
D: .
J: TRBJ1-6

DNA: TGTGCCAGCAGCCGTGACAGGGGAACTGAAGCTTTCTTT
CDR3: CASSRDRGTEAFF
V: TRBV7-3
size: .
D: TRBD1
J: TRBJ1-1

DNA: TGTGCCAGCACCAAACTTATCGCCGGGACAGCGAACTCCTACGAGCAGTACTTC
CDR3: CASTKLIAGTANSYEQYF
V: TRBV25-1
size: few
D: TRBD1
J: TRBJ2-7

DNA: TGTGCCAGCAGCACACCACGACACTCCAATGAGCAGTTCTTC
CDR3: CASSTPRHSNEQFF
V: TRBV6-2/TRBV6-3
size: .
D: .
J: TRBJ2-1

DNA: TGTGCCAGCAGTCGACCACCGGGACTAGCGAAGTATTTT
CDR3: CASSRPPGLAKYF
V: TRBV12-3/TRBV12-4
size: .
D: TRBD2
J: TRBJ2-3

DNA: TGCGCCAGCAGCGAGGGTAGCGGTGGCTACACCTTC
CDR3: CASSEGSGGYTF
V: TRBV5-1
size: .
D: .
J: TRBJ1-2

DNA: TGCGCCAGCAGCCAGGCGGGACTCAGCTCTGGGGCCAACGTCCTGACTTTC
CDR3: CASSQAGLSSGANVLTF
V: TRBV4-1
size: .
D: .
J: TRBJ2-6

DNA: TGTGCCAGTAGCACCACAGGGGGCGATGGCTACACCTTC
CDR3: CASSTTGGDGYTF
V: TRBV19
size: few
D: TRBD1
J: TRBJ1-2

DNA: TGTGCCAGCAGTTTTACAGTTTCATACTCTGGAAACACCATATATTTT
CDR3: CASSFTVSYSGNTIYF
V: TRBV2
size: .
D: .
J: TRBJ1-3

DNA: TGTGCCAGCAGCCCCCCCGAGACTAGCGGCGACACAGATACGCAGTATTTT
CDR3: CASSPPETSGDTDTQYF
V: TRBV21-1
size: .
D: .
J: TRBJ2-3

DNA: TGTGCCAGCAGCCCCTCGATGGGACACCCGACCGGGGAGCTGTTTTTT
CDR3: CASSPSMGHPTGELFF
V: TRBV2
size: .
D: .
J: TRBJ2-2

DNA: TGTGCCAGCTCACCCGGGACAACAACTAATGAAAAACTGTTTTTT
CDR3: CASSPGTTTNEKLFF
V: TRBV18
size: .
D: .
J: TRBJ1-4

DNA: TGTGCCAGCAGTTCATTGGACAGTTCCTACGAGCAGTACTTC
CDR3: CASSSLDSSYEQYF
V: TRBV27
size: .
D: .
J: TRBJ2-7

DNA: TGTGCCAGCAGTTACAACCCGGACATTGAAGCTTTCTTT
CDR3: CASSYNPDIEAFF
V: TRBV6-5
size: .
D: .
J: TRBJ1-1